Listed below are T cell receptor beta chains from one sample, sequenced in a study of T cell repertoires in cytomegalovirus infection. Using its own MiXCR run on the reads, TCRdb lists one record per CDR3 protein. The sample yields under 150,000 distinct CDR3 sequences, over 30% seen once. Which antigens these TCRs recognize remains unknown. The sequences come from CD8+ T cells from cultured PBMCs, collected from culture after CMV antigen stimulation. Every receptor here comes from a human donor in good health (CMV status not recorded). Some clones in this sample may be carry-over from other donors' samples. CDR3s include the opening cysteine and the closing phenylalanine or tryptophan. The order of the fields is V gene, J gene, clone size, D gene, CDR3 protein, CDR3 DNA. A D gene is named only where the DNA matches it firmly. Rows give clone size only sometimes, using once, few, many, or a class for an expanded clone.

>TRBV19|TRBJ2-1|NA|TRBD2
CASSIASGGASYNEQFF
TGTGCCAGTAGTATAGCAAGCGGGGGGGCATCCTACAATGAGCAGTTCTTC
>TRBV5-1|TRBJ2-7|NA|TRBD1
CASSWDRVSYEQYF
TGCGCCAGCAGCTGGGACAGGGTCTCCTACGAGCAGTACTTC
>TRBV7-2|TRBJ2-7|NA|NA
CASSLPRTPYEQYF
TGTGCCAGCAGCTTACCCAGGACACCCTACGAGCAGTACTTC
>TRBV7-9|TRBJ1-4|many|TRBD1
CASSLSGQGIVLF
TGTGCCAGCAGCTTATCAGGACAGGGAATAGTGCTTTTT
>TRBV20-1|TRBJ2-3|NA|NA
CSARDIQGTDTQYF
TGCAGTGCTAGAGATATCCAGGGCACAGATACGCAGTATTTT
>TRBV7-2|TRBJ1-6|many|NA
CASSFPQFSPLHF
TGTGCCAGCAGCTTTCCCCAATTCTCACCCCTCCACTTT
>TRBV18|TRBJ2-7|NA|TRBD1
CASSLDRDRAYLYEQYF
TGTGCCAGCTCACTGGACCGGGACAGGGCCTATCTCTACGAGCAGTACTTC
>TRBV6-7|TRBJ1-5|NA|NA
CASSYSTGLNQPQHF
TGTGCCAGCAGTTACTCGACGGGTCTTAATCAGCCCCAGCATTTT
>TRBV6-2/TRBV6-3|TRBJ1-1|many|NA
CACSFPLVQRDTEAFF
TGTGCCTGCAGTTTTCCTCTTGTACAGCGGGACACTGAAGCTTTCTTT
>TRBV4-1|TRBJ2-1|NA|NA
CASSQSHGAYNEQFF
TGCGCCAGCAGCCAGTCCCACGGCGCCTACAATGAGCAGTTCTTC
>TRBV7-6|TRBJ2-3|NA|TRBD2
CASSFKRGGPRSTDTQYF
TGTGCCAGCAGCTTTAAGCGGGGGGGACCCAGAAGCACAGATACGCAGTATTTT
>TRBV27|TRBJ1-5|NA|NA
CASKPQVRSNQPQHF
TGTGCCAGCAAACCACAGGTCCGTAGCAATCAGCCCCAGCATTTT
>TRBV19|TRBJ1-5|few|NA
CASSHRRQGMGQPQHF
TGTGCCAGTAGCCATCGGCGTCAGGGAATGGGTCAGCCCCAGCATTTT
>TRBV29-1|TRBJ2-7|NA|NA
CSVAGHDEQYF
TGCAGCGTAGCAGGGCACGACGAGCAGTACTTC
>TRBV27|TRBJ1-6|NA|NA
CATQEAGSSPLHF
TGTGCCACCCAGGAGGCTGGTAGTTCACCCCTCCACTTT
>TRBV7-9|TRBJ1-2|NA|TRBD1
CASSFRPGQLYGYTF
TGTGCTAGCAGCTTTAGGCCGGGACAGCTCTATGGCTACACCTTC